Included here is one T cell receptor beta chain sequence, with context. Antigen specificity is unknown. This record belongs to a study of beta chain features in type 1 diabetes. Expressed TCRB transcripts were sequenced after all isolated RNA was converted to cDNA. The assay was immunoSEQ multiplex PCR, and TCRdb's table has in-frame clones only and misses some. Of about 150,000 clones in the sample, roughly 11% were seen once. Study conclusions and caveats: Amplification by PCR could prefer shorter templates, with the same effect in patients and controls. All four CD4+ subsets from Type 1 diabetes patients carried moderately but significantly shorter TCRB CDR3s.

V gave up 4 bases and J gave up 2 bases; unmatched junction bases: 1. Germline V gene lookup returns CDR1 SGHTA and CDR2 FQGNSA. The CDR3 loop spans 13 amino acids. The source of this sequence is a man aged 18 to 29 in good health. V is TRBV7-2 and J is TRBJ2-5; 7 nucleotides agree with TRBD2. The sequencing sample was made of central memory CD4+ T cells from blood. As DNA, the CDR3 is TGTGCCAGCAGCTGGGGACTACAAGAGACCCAGTACTTC. Its protein is CASSWGLQETQYF.